This is a list of T cell receptor beta chains from one sample in a study of B cell selection in AIRE deficiency. Using immunoSEQ multiplex PCR, the repertoire was profiled, and TCRdb retains in-frame clones only, with some absent. Among about 25,000 clones, 90% to 98% were seen once, and the ten largest hold around 0.22%. The specimen was CD4+CD127+ conventional T cells sorted from PBMCs. Source of these receptors: a human donor in good health. The CDR3 runs from the conserved cysteine through the conserved F or W. Fields, in order: J gene, D gene, clone size, V gene, CDR3 length, CDR3 DNA, CDR3 protein. D genes are given only for firm matches. Rows may omit the clone size; those that give it use once, few, many or a size class.

>TRBJ2-2|-|once|TRBV4-1|12
TGCGCCAGCAGCCAAGAGGTCGGGGAGCTGTTTTTT
CASSQEVGELFF
>TRBJ1-2|TRBD1|-|TRBV6-5|15
TGTGCCAGCAGCGGGACAGGGGCCTTTAACTATGGCTACACCTTC
CASSGTGAFNYGYTF
>TRBJ1-1|-|-|TRBV19|14
TGTGCCAGTAGTATAGATCCCTATGGGACTGAAGCTTTCTTT
CASSIDPYGTEAFF
>TRBJ1-5|TRBD1|-|TRBV18|17
TGTGCCAGCTCACCGGGGACAGGGGGCCCCGGGGGTCAGCCCCAGCATTTT
CASSPGTGGPGGQPQHF
>TRBJ2-2|-|few|TRBV5-6|13
TGTGCCAGCAGCATAACGAACACCGGGGAGCTGTTTTTT
CASSITNTGELFF
>TRBJ1-6|-|-|TRBV19|12
TGTGCCACGGCCACTCGGGGTTCACCCCTCCACTTT
CATATRGSPLHF
>TRBJ1-5|-|-|TRBV6-1|15
TGTGCCAGCAGTGCTGACCTGCGTACGTATCAGCCCCAGCATTTT
CASSADLRTYQPQHF
>TRBJ1-2|-|-|TRBV6-1|13
TGTGCCAGCAGCGTGGGACCGGAGGCGGGCTACACCTTC
CASSVGPEAGYTF
>TRBJ1-2|-|-|TRBV28|11
TGTGCCAGCAGTGTCGGAGATGGCTACACCTTC
CASSVGDGYTF
>TRBJ2-1|TRBD2|-|TRBV6-5|14
TGTGCCAGCACCAAGACTAGCACCCGGGATGAGCAGTTCTTC
CASTKTSTRDEQFF
>TRBJ1-5|-|-|TRBV18|15
TGTGCCAGCTCACGAACCGACGGGGGCTTTCAGCCCCAGCATTTT
CASSRTDGGFQPQHF
>TRBJ2-1|TRBD2|-|TRBV4-2|17
TGTGCCAGCAGCCAAGATCTACTAGCGGGATCCTACAATGAGCAGTTCTTC
CASSQDLLAGSYNEQFF
>TRBJ2-5|TRBD1|-|TRBV11-3|15
TGTGCCAGCAGCTCCCGACAGGGGGCGGGAGAGACCCAGTACTTC
CASSSRQGAGETQYF
>TRBJ2-7|-|-|TRBV12-1|20
TGTGCCAGCAGCTTTGCCCTACTCCTTAGCGGGAGGGCCGGGGACCACGAGCAGTACTTC
CASSFALLLSGRAGDHEQYF
>TRBJ2-5|-|-|TRBV11-3|14
TGTGCCAGCAGCTCGGGGACCTGGGGGGAGACCCAGTACTTC
CASSSGTWGETQYF